This record concerns one T cell receptor beta chain sequence. It lacks a known antigen. No much larger clone exists at a distance of one base, and base qualities are not known. The protocol used for the library was the immunoSEQ multiplex PCR assay. For the multiplex PCR, a mixture combining 60 forward primers for TCR Vbeta segments and 13 reverse primers for TCR Jbeta segments was used. The CDR3 region of rearranged TCR beta genes was amplified from genomic DNA with a multiplex PCR assay. On the Illumina HiSeq System, the amplified TCR beta libraries were sequenced as 87-base-pair reads. On the study's bioinformatics: A later analysis tallied about 77 million unique TCR beta chains across the 610 or so repertoires, and some 12 million of those chains were shared by two or more donors. Raw reads were error-corrected and collapsed into unique sequences by a nearest-neighbor algorithm in which closely related sequences were merged to remove PCR and sequencing errors. CDR3 sequences were aligned to IMGT reference sequences to assign V, D and J gene segments. For a sequence to be retained, a match of at least six nucleotides was required to both a V gene segment and a J gene segment. Rearrangements were called productive when the CDR3 lacked stop codons and stayed in frame with V and J; all others were non-productive. CDR3 was defined according to IMGT convention as the region running from the second conserved V-encoded cysteine to the conserved J-encoded phenylalanine. In an earlier analysis of more than 550 of the donors, sequences lacking an unambiguous match to a single V gene segment were excluded. In an earlier analysis of approximately 590 of the donors, V segments were called functional above 56.7% productive rearrangements and were called segregating when the between-donor standard deviation exceeded 5%. A statistical classification framework was built for diagnosing cytomegalovirus status from the catalog of TCR beta chain sequences. In a later analysis, TCR nucleotide sequences were compared against IMGT/GENE-DB human TR gene sequences so that V and J genes could be assigned. A later analysis assigned CDR3 sequences and most-parsimonious VDJ recombination scenarios with the TCRdist pipeline. A later analysis defined each TCR beta chain by its CDR3 amino acid sequence plus V-gene family, and excluded reads lacking a unique V-gene family. As a way to deal with suspected cross-contamination and a sequencing artifact, a later analysis dropped more than 500 nucleotide sequences that were highly shared and had low generation probability. A later analysis calculated a clonal expansion index for each public chain from normalized within-repertoire ranks of inferred template counts. A later analysis computed generation probabilities with a VDJ recombination model fitted to out-of-frame rearrangements, and checked the results against IGoR. Hypergeometric tests were used in a later analysis to score TCR-TCR, TCR-HLA and TCR-CMV co-occurrence, with a repertoire-size bias correction applied to the TCR pairs. In a later analysis, false discovery rates were estimated by permuting HLA or CMV assignments 20 times. In a later analysis, co-occurring TCRs were grouped using DBSCAN, with TCRdist sequence similarity added in when clustering inside HLA-allele-positive subsets. For co-occurrence clustering, repertoires with fewer than 30,000 or more than 120,000 public chains were excluded, along with five repertoires with anomalous nucleotide sharing. Not all clones reach the TCRdb copy of this immuneACCESS table, which keeps in-frame sequences only. Checked studies attribute under half of the gap to unresolved V genes and leave the rest unexplained. V and J calls and clone size come straight from that table; D and trimming were deduced from the DNA. The sample has about 110,000 clones on record, about two thirds of them singletons. In total, the top ten clones hold 5.4% of the sample.

This specimen belongs to a study of cytomegalovirus exposure and HLA in healthy donors (dated by TCRdb to the late 2010s). Regarding the complete study: An earlier analysis of 550 to 700 of the donors reported roughly 270 Gb of sequence data and about 100 million unique TCR beta sequences from some 180 million T cells. Using immunosequencing, the study profiled T cell repertoires from fewer than 850 subjects and related those repertoires to cytomegalovirus serostatus. Among several hundred genotyped donors of the cohort, an average of around 220,000 unique TCR beta nucleotide sequences was sequenced per donor, of which 15% to 20% were non-productive. In the later analysis, no new phenotypic data were used to find candidate immune exposures; instead, reliance was placed on TCR beta sequences and their occurrence across donors. Four to six DR-DQ haplotypes were handled as single units for association and clustering, since linkage in the cohort was strong. To predict cytomegalovirus infection status, the study brought together high-throughput TCR immunosequencing, statistical association of individual TCRs with disease status, and machine learning. Genome-wide SNP genotypes for about 65% of the 666 donors were used in a later genetic analysis, which treated that subset as a discovery cohort. HLA typing included class I and class II loci at four-digit resolution. In a later analysis, previously published TCR beta repertoires from some 640 donors were re-analyzed and high-resolution HLA genotyping was added so that TCR occurrence patterns could be studied. The study aimed to test whether signatures of past pathogen exposure could be identified by cataloging public T cell receptors. Donor age, sex, ethnicity and CMV serostatus were compiled alongside the repertoire data. Every repertoire in the discovery cohort had been generated on one and the same sequencing platform. The genetic ancestry cluster associated with self-reported Caucasian donors included over 80% of the roughly 400 genotyped donors. Typing coverage differed by locus: A, B, C, DRB1 and DQB1 were typed in roughly 629-630 donors, DQA1 in 500 to 550, DPA1 in 600 to 610, and DPB1 in around 490. Besides the first cohort of approximately 670 subjects, a separate validation cohort made up of 120 different subjects was used. An early release that covered several hundred HLA-typed donors contained 300 to 350 gigabases of sequencing data and some 87 million unique TCR sequences. An earlier analysis of around 540 of the donors applied high-throughput TCR beta sequencing to assess whether each TCR beta V gene segment acted as functional or pseudogenic. Points the paper makes about the study in general: A group of highly shared sequence variants was considered likely to be a technical artifact of the sequencing pipeline. Because counts were too low, roughly 16 rarely observed V segments, including chromosome 9 orphons, were left out of the earlier analysis of about 500 of the donors. A later analysis associated about 18,000 TCR beta sequences with specific HLA alleles at a false discovery rate of 0.05. According to the authors, the approach could potentially be generalized to other disease states and immunological phenotypes. Immune exposure information for the cohort was limited to CMV serostatus. In the study, some 160 TCR beta chains were listed as associated with cytomegalovirus. In a later genetic analysis, a missense DCLRE1C variant was associated with V-gene and J-gene trimming of TCR beta chains, and the association was replicated in an independent cohort. Because the 87-base-pair reads could not distinguish some IMGT-functional V segments, including TRBV6-2 and TRBV6-3, those segments were excluded. Correlated functional status among segregating V segments might reflect linkage disequilibrium, but an unknown experimental factor could not be ruled out. Three of the identified cytomegalovirus-associated TCR beta chains were confirmed in vitro to be specific for cytomegalovirus antigens. Across donors, most TCR sequences were observed very rarely, whereas some public TCRs were present in many individuals. In a later analysis, TCR association rates were found to vary across HLA loci, with the most associated TCRs seen for DRB1 alleles and the fewest for HLA-C alleles. When HLA alleles, especially DR and DQ, strongly co-occurred, attributing TCR associations to individual alleles was difficult. Most CMV-associated TCR beta chains appeared to be HLA-restricted in a later analysis, and the HLA associations seemed to be driven largely by CMV exposure. In a later analysis, several top co-occurrence clusters were reported to appear linked to parvovirus B19, influenza, CMV and Epstein-Barr virus. The presence/absence analyses assumed that sequencing depth was roughly uniform across donors, and that assumption may not be true. In this cohort, only TCR beta chains were sequenced, and detectable features were limited by the absence of alpha or paired-chain data. In a later analysis, HLA-associated TCR beta chains showed more clonal expansion and lower generation probabilities than non-associated chains that were equally common. In an earlier analysis of 500 to 650 of the donors, most TCR beta V segments appeared in productive rearrangements about 87% or about 30% of the time, broadly matching IMGT annotations. A further reported finding was that TCR beta sequences accurately predicted the HLA-A and HLA-B alleles for most subjects in the first cohort. Cytomegalovirus status was reported to be diagnosed by the classifier with high specificity and sensitivity in both the original and validation cohorts. In a later genetic analysis, fewer N-insertions in productive TCRs were reported among donors in an Asian-associated ancestry cluster than the roughly 700-donor mean. HLA typing was unavailable for some donors at each locus, so association tests used only the typed subset.

Including cysteine and phenylalanine, the CDR3 has 12 amino acids. Of all the DNA, just the CDR3 is kept, 36 bases in frame from base 1. The junction shows trimming of 2 bases on V and 7 bases on J, plus 7 bases between the germline ends. The CDR1 and CDR2 encoded by the germline V gene are SGHDT and YYEEEE. The cohort was made up of hundreds of healthy bone marrow donors. At the time of sampling, every cohort member was nominally healthy, though immune exposures that went unrecorded were likely present. The donor was CMV seropositive and was included in the group of 300 or so seropositive cohort members. A peripheral blood sample was collected from each donor, and TCR beta sequencing was performed on peripheral blood mononuclear cells. Genomic DNA was extracted from the blood cell samples with the Qiagen DNeasy Blood Extraction Kit.

Sequences were obtained from PBMCs. The sequence links TRBV5-6 to TRBJ2-1, and possibly TRBD1, on 5 matching bases. The receptor comes from a woman between 65 and 79 years old in good health and CMV-seropositive. The CDR3 sequence is CASSLGVNEQFF. Here is the DNA: TGTGCCAGCAGCTTAGGGGTGAATGAGCAGTTCTTC.